These 18 T cell receptor beta chains came from one sample sequenced in a study of blood T cell repertoires in COVID-19 (dated by TCRdb to 2018 to 2020). The library was built by means of the immunoSEQ multiplex PCR assay. As stored in TCRdb, this immuneACCESS dataset retains in-frame rearrangements with V and J assigned. A fraction of the clones does not appear; measured against another copy, unresolved V genes explain less than half of the discrepancy, and the remainder lacks a known reason. Counted in this sample were 250,000 to 300,000 clones; around 90% of them appeared once. Of the sample, roughly 2% falls within the top ten clones. Sequenced material: peripheral blood. These receptors originate from a woman in her forties or fifties who had recovered from COVID-19.

The chain carries TRBV6-5 and TRBJ2-1; D not certain. The CDR3 extends over 13 amino acids. From germline, CDR1 is MNHEY and CDR2 SVGAGI. The V end was cut by 0 bases, the J end by 6 bases, with 6 bases between. The DNA for the CDR3 is TGTGCCAGCAGTTACTCGACGGGCAATGAGCAGTTCTTC. Its protein is CASSYSTGNEQFF.

This chain joins TRBV6-2 or TRBV6-3 and TRBJ1-5, with 9 bases that match TRBD1. V shed 2 bases, J shed 1 base, and the junction held 9 bases outside the gene matches. The germline V gene encodes CDR1 MNHEY and CDR2 SVGEGT. CDR3 length: 18 amino acids. CDR3 nucleotides: TGTGCCAGCAGTTACCCCGCCGGGACAGGGAGAAGCAATCAGCCCCAGCATTTT. Translation: CASSYPAGTGRSNQPQHF.

This clone was counted a few times. V is TRBV10-1 and J is TRBJ2-2; 10 bases agree with TRBD1. Unmatched junction bases numbered 7, after V lost 5 bases and J lost 4 bases. The CDR3 contains 16 residues. The V gene's germline CDR1 is WNHNN and CDR2 SYGVQD (reference sequence). In nucleotides, the CDR3 is TGCGCCAGCAGTTCGACCGGGACAGGGGTCACCGGGGAGCTGTTTTTT. This encodes CASSSTGTGVTGELFF.

V is TRBV4-3 and J is TRBJ2-1, with TRBD2 identical over 12 bases. CDR1 and CDR2 from the germline V gene are LGHNA and YSLEER. The CDR3 loop spans 17 amino acids. V trimming: 1 base; J trimming: 6 bases; junction bases outside the gene matches: 7. In nucleotides, the CDR3 is TGCGCCAGCAGCCAAGCTTGGGCTAGCGGGAGGGCCAATGAGCAGTTCTTC. It is translated as CASSQAWASGRANEQFF.

The chain links TRBV7-2 to TRBJ2-1, with D tentatively TRBD2 (6 bases). CDR1 and CDR2 (germline): SGHTA, FQGNSA. The CDR3 has 17 residues. Trimming pared 5 bases from V and 7 bases from J, leaving 24 bases between. CDR3 coding DNA: TGTGCCAGCAGCATTCCTACGACTAGAAGCCTGAAGAATGAGCAGTTCTTC. Its translation is CASSIPTTRSLKNEQFF.

The rearrangement uses TRBV5-1 and TRBJ2-7; 7 nucleotides agree with TRBD2. The V gene's germline CDR1 is SGHRS and CDR2 YFSETQ. This CDR3 is 16 amino acids long. V shed 0 bases, J shed 3 bases, and the junction held 9 bases outside the gene matches. The CDR3 here is CASSLGEAGTHYEQYF. The CDR3 DNA is TGCGCCAGCAGCTTGGGGGAAGCGGGGACCCACTACGAGCAGTACTTC.

The chain carries TRBV7-3 and TRBJ1-1; unclear D gene. The CDR3 is 13 amino acids. Trimming left V 1 base short and J 1 base short, with 4 bases between. Looked up from germline, CDR1 is SGHTA and CDR2 is FQGTGA. The CDR3 DNA is TGTGCCAGCAGCTTAAGGCAGAACACTGAAGCTTTCTTT. Protein product: CASSLRQNTEAFF. Combining the CDR3 with reference TRBV7-3 and TRBJ1-1 gives the whole variable domain GAGVSQTPSNKVTEKGKYVELRCDPISGHTALYWYRQSLGQGPEFLIYFQGTGAADDSGLPNDRFFAVRPEGSVSTLKIQRTERGDSAVYLCASSLRQNTEAFFGQGTRLTVV.

Only one count was recorded for this clone. The chain couples TRBV27 to TRBJ1-3; 9 bases are shared with TRBD1. Germline values: CDR1 MNHEY, CDR2 SMNVEV (reference sequence). V gave up 5 bases and J gave up 2 bases; unmatched junction bases: 4. The CDR3 runs 15 residues. CDR3 sequence (DNA): TGTGCCAGCAGTCCGTGGGACAGGGCTGGAAACACCATATATTTT. Its protein product is CASSPWDRAGNTIYF.

CDR3 bases: TGTGCCAGCAGCTTAACAAGGAGTCAAGGAAACACTGAAGCTTTCTTT. Translated, it gives CASSLTRSQGNTEAFF. This rearrangement joins TRBV7-3 to TRBJ1-1, with no clear D. The CDR3 runs to 16 residues. V was trimmed by 0 bases and J by 2 bases, leaving 13 bases between them. CDR1 and CDR2 from the germline V gene are SGHTA and FQGTGA. The full variable domain, with the rest looked up from reference TRBV7-3 and TRBJ1-1, is GAGVSQTPSNKVTEKGKYVELRCDPISGHTALYWYRQSLGQGPEFLIYFQGTGAADDSGLPNDRFFAVRPEGSVSTLKIQRTERGDSAVYLCASSLTRSQGNTEAFFGQGTRLTVV.

The CDR3, as DNA: TGTGCCAGCAGCTTGTCTGATCGAGGTACGCAGTATTTT. Translation: CASSLSDRGTQYF. The J gene is TRBJ2-3, the V gene TRBV11-2; no firm D call. This CDR3 region has 13 residues. The V gene lost 3 bases and the J gene lost 8 bases, with 12 bases spanning the gap. The germline V gene has CDR1 SGHAT and CDR2 FQNNGV.

The chain uses TRBV4-3 and TRBJ2-1; TRBD2 aligns across 11 bases. The CDR3 length is 16 residues. Germline CDR1 reads LGHNA; CDR2 reads YSLEER. V lost 4 bases, J lost 5 bases, and 7 bases stayed unmatched. The CDR3 DNA is TGCGCCAGCAGCCGCATCGCGGGACTAGCGGACAATGAGCAGTTCTTC. Amino acid sequence: CASSRIAGLADNEQFF.

V usage is TRBV13 and J usage is TRBJ1-3, with D unclear. V lost 6 bases to trimming and J lost 4 bases, with 19 bases between them. From germline, CDR1 is PRHDT and CDR2 FYEKMQ (reference sequence). The CDR3 is made up of 16 amino acids. CDR3 DNA sequence: TGTGCCAGCAGTCTACTGCCCCGGGCGGGGGGAAACACCATATATTTT. Translating it yields CASSLLPRAGGNTIYF.

The chain employs TRBV4-3 and TRBJ1-1, with 9 bases lining up with TRBD1. Germline V gene data show CDR1 as LGHNA and CDR2 as YSLEER. V trimming: 1 base; J trimming: 0 bases; junction bases outside the gene matches: 6. The CDR3 covers 17 residues. Here the CDR3 reads CASSQVDRGRVNTEAFF. CDR3 sequence (DNA): TGCGCCAGCAGCCAAGTGGACAGGGGCCGGGTGAACACTGAAGCTTTCTTT.

The rearrangement joins TRBV10-3 to TRBJ2-1, with 9 bases identical to TRBD2. Trimming removed 6 bases from V and 0 bases from J; junction bases left unmatched: 15. Germline loops: CDR1 ENHRY, CDR2 SYGVKD. The CDR3 is made up of 19 amino acids. The CDR3 is CAIRDTRGGRAGSYNEQFF. DNA for the CDR3: TGTGCCATCAGGGATACCAGAGGCGGGAGGGCGGGCTCCTACAATGAGCAGTTCTTC.

The rearrangement joins TRBV5-1 to TRBJ2-7, with TRBD2 matching 8 bases. Germline V gene lookup returns CDR1 SGHRS and CDR2 YFSETQ. Trimming at V came to 0 bases and at J to 2 bases, leaving 4 bases not matched to a gene. The CDR3 has 15 residues. The CDR3 DNA is TGCGCCAGCAGCTTGGAACTAGCGGCTACCTACGAGCAGTACTTC. Its translation is CASSLELAATYEQYF.

This chain connects TRBV15 to TRBJ1-2; TRBD1 aligns across 9 bases. This CDR3 spans 13 amino acids. Per germline, CDR1 LNHNV and CDR2 YYDKDF (reference sequence). J was trimmed by 4 bases and V by 9 bases; bases with no gene match: 6. The CDR3 sequence is CATKEDRGYGYTF. CDR3 DNA sequence: TGTGCCACGAAAGAGGACAGGGGCTATGGCTACACCTTC. Filled out from reference TRBV15 and TRBJ1-2, the complete variable domain reads DAMVIQNPRYQVTQFGKPVTLSCSQTLNHNVMYWYQQKSSQAPKLLFHYYDKDFNNEADTPDNFQSRRPNTSFCFLDIRSPGLGDTAMYLCATKEDRGYGYTFGSGTRLTVV.

V and J are TRBV12-3 or TRBV12-4 and TRBJ1-2; the D gene is possibly TRBD1 (6 bases). CDR3 length: 13 amino acids. V was pared by 7 bases and J by 1 base, with 10 bases between. CDR3 loop: CASTQGINYGYTF. The CDR3, as DNA: TGTGCCAGCACCCAGGGGATTAACTATGGCTACACCTTC.

V and J are TRBV29-1 and TRBJ1-1; 9 bases fit TRBD1. V trimming: 5 bases; J trimming: 5 bases; junction bases outside the gene matches: 3. The germline V gene has CDR1 SQVTM and CDR2 ANQGSEA. This CDR3 has 12 residues. CDR3 bases: TGCAGCGTTTGGGACAGGGCGACTGAAGCTTTCTTT. Amino acids: CSVWDRATEAFF.